Reported below is one TCR beta chain. The antigen is not known. The CDR3 spans 16 residues. Germline loops: CDR1 SGHAT, CDR2 FQDESV (reference sequence). Trimming stripped 1 base from V and 2 bases from J, with 13 bases between. Method: immunoSEQ multiplex PCR; TCRdb's copy keeps in-frame clones and lacks some. The table has 2,500 to 3,500 clones, under 75% seen once. These data come from a study of CD8 T cell repertoires and HIV-1 epitope variants. The sample consisted of cultured CD8+ T cells derived from PBMCs. This clonotype originated in a male donor with HIV. The chain recombines TRBV11-1 with TRBJ2-3, with unresolved D. The CDR3, as DNA: TGTGCCAGCAGCTTAGTCCCTAGTCTTACCACAGATACGCAGTATTTT. Encoded protein: CASSLVPSLTTDTQYF.